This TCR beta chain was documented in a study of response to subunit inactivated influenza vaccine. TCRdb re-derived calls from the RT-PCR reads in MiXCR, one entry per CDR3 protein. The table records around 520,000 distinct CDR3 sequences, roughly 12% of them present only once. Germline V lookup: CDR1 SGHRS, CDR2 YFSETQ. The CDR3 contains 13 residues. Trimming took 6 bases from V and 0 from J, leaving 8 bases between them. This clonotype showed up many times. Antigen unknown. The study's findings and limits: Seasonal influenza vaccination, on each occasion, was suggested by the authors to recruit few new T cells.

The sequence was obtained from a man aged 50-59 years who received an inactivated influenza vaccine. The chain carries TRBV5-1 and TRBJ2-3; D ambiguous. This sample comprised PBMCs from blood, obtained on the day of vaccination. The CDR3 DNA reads TGCGCCAGCACCTTAATTAGCACAGATACGCAGTATTTT. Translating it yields CASTLISTDTQYF.